Listed here are 5 T cell receptor beta chains from one sample, sequenced in a study of Ad26.COV2.S vaccination and SARS-CoV-2 variants. TCRdb's copy holds only in-frame clones and misses some; the assay was immunoSEQ multiplex PCR. The table records around 300,000 clones, about 89% of them present only once. The treatment is: over 15 received Ad26.COV2.S at low or high dose, single or two shots; roughly 5 received placebo; per-sample allocation not given. Repertoires come from day 63 after the first vaccine or placebo injection. This specimen was peripheral blood, taken in a trial of Ad26.COV2.S vaccine versus placebo. These receptors all come from a person aged 18-65 years who received the Ad26.COV2.S COVID-19 vaccine or a placebo.

J is TRBJ1-1 and V is TRBV28; possibly TRBD1 for D (6 bases). Looked up from germline, CDR1 is MDHEN and CDR2 is SYDVKM. This CDR3 is 15 amino acids long. Between the trimmed V and J ends, which lost 3 bases and 1 base, there was a span of 12 bases. The CDR3, as DNA: TGTGCCAGCAGTTTGATAGGGGACACGAACACTGAAGCTTTCTTT. This gives the protein CASSLIGDTNTEAFF.

The chain employs TRBV7-3 and TRBJ2-7, with a tentative D call TRBD2 (5 bases). The germline gives CDR1 SGHTA, CDR2 FQGTGA. V gave up 2 bases and J gave up 7 bases, with 15 bases separating them. There are 14 residues in the CDR3. The CDR3 nucleotides read TGTGCCAGCAGCTTAGTGGCGGACTCGGAGGAGCAGTACTTC. Translation: CASSLVADSEEQYF.

J is TRBJ1-6 and V is TRBV7-2, with D perhaps matching TRBD1 (5 bases). The germline gives CDR1 SGHTA, CDR2 FQGNSA. The CDR3 spans 15 residues. Trimming took 5 bases from V and 7 from J, leaving 15 bases between them. CDR3: CASSLLRGGNSPLHF. The CDR3 nucleotides are TGTGCCAGCAGCCTCTTAAGGGGAGGGAATTCACCCCTCCACTTT.

This chain connects TRBV15 to TRBJ2-7; 9 nucleotides line up with TRBD1. Germline values: CDR1 LNHNV, CDR2 YYDKDF (reference sequence). V was pared by 3 bases and J by 5 bases, with 5 bases of the junction left unmatched. The CDR3 loop spans 14 amino acids. The CDR3 DNA reads as TGTGCCACCAGCAGTGGGACAGGGAGAAACGAGCAGTACTTC. It is translated as CATSSGTGRNEQYF.

The CDR3 region has the DNA TGTGCCAGCAGCTTATTAGGAGATACGCAGTATTTT. This encodes CASSLLGDTQYF. The rearrangement uses TRBV7-9 and TRBJ2-3; no clear D gene. The CDR3 contains 12 residues. With 2 bases removed from V and 5 bases from J, the gap between germline ends came to 5 bases. Germline CDR1 and CDR2: SEHNR and FQNEAQ (reference sequence). Looking up the rest from reference TRBV7-9 and TRBJ2-3 gives the full variable domain: DTGVSQNPRHKITKRGQNVTFRCDPISEHNRLYWYRQTLGQGPEFLTYFQNEAQLEKSRLLSDRFSAERPKGSFSTLEIQRTEQGDSAMYLCASSLLGDTQYFGPGTRLTVL.